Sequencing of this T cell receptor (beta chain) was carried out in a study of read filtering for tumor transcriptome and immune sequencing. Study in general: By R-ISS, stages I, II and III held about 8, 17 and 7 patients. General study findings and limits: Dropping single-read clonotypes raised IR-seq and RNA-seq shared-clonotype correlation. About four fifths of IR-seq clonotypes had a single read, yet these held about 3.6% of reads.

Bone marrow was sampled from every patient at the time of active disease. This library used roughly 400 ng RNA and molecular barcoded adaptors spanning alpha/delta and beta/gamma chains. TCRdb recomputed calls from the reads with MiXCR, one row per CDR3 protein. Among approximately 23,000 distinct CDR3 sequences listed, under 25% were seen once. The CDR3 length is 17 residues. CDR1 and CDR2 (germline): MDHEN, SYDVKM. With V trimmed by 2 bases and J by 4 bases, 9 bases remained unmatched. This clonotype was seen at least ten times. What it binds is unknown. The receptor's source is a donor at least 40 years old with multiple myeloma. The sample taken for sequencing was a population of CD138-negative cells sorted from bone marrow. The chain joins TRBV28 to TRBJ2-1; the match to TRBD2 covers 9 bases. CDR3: CASSLRREGPLYNEQFF. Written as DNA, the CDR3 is TGTGCCAGCAGTTTACGGCGGGAGGGCCCCCTTTACAATGAGCAGTTCTTC. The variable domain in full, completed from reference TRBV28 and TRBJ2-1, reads DVKVTQSSRYLVKRTGEKVFLECVQDMDHENMFWYRQDPGLGLRLIYFSYDVKMKEKGDIPEGYSVSREKKERFSLILESASTNQTSMYLCASSLRREGPLYNEQFFGPGTRLTVL.